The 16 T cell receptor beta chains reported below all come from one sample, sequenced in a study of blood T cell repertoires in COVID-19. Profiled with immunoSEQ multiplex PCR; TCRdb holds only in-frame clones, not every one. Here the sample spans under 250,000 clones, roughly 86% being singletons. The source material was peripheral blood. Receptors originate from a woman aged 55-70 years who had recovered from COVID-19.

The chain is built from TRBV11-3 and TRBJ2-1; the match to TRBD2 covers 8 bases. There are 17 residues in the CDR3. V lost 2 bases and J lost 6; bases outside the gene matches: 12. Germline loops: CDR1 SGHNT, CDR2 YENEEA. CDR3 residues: CASSLFVAAGATNEQFF. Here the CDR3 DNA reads TGTGCCAGCAGCTTATTTGTGGCAGCGGGGGCCACCAATGAGCAGTTCTTC.

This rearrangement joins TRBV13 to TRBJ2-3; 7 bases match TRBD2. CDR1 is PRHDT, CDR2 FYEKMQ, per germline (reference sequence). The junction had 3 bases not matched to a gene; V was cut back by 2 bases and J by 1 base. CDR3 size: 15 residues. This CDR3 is CASSLIRGGTDTQYF. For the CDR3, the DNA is TGTGCCAGCAGCTTAATACGGGGGGGCACAGATACGCAGTATTTT.

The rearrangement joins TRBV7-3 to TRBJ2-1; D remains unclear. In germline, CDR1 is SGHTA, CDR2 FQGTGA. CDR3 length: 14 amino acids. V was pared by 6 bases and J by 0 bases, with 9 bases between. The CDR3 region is CASSAASSYNEQFF. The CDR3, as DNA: TGTGCCAGCAGTGCGGCTAGCTCCTACAATGAGCAGTTCTTC. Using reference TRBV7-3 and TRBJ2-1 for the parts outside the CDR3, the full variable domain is GAGVSQTPSNKVTEKGKYVELRCDPISGHTALYWYRQSLGQGPEFLIYFQGTGAADDSGLPNDRFFAVRPEGSVSTLKIQRTERGDSAVYLCASSAASSYNEQFFGPGTRLTVL.

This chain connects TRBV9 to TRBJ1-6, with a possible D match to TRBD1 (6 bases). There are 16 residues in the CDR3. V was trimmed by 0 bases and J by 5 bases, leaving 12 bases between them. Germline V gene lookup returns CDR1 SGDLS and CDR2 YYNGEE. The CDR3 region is CASSVASGVNNSPLHF. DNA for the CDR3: TGTGCCAGCAGCGTAGCGTCAGGGGTCAATAATTCACCCCTCCACTTT.

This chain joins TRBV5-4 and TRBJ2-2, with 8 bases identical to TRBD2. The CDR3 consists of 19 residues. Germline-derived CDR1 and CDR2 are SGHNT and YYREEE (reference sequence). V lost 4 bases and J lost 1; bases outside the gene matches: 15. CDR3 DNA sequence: TGTGCCAGCAGCCGGCCCCTTAATAGCGGGGTGATGAACACCGGGGAGCTGTTTTTT. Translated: CASSRPLNSGVMNTGELFF.

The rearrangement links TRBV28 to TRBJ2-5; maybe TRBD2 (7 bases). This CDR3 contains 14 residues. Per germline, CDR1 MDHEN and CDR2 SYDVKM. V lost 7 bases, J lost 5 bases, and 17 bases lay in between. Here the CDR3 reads CASIRGGAEETQYF. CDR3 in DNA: TGTGCCAGCATTCGAGGGGGGGCCGAGGAGACCCAGTACTTC.

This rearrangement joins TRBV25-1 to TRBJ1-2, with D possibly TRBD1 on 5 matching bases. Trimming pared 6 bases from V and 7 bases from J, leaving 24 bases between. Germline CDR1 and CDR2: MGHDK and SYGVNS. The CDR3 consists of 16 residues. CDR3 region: CASRPDGWASQGGYTF. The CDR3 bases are TGTGCCAGCAGACCCGACGGCTGGGCGAGTCAGGGTGGCTACACCTTC.

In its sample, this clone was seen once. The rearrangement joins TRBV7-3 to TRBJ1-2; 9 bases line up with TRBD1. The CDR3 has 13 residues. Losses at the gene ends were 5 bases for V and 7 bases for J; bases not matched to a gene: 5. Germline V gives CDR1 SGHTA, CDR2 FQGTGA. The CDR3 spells CASSPGQGSGYTF. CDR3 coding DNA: TGTGCCAGCAGCCCGGGACAGGGCAGTGGCTACACCTTC.

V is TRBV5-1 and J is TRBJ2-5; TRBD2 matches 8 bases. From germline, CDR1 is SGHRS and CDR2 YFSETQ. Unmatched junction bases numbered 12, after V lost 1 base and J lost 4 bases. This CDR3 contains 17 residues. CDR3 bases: TGCGCCAGCAGCTTGCGGTGGCGGGGGGCTGGATCAGAGACCCAGTACTTC. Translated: CASSLRWRGAGSETQYF. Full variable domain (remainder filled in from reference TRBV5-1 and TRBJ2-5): KAGVTQTPRYLIKTRGQQVTLSCSPISGHRSVSWYQQTPGQGLQFLFEYFSETQRNKGNFPGRFSGRQFSNSRSEMNVSTLELGDSALYLCASSLRWRGAGSETQYFGPGTRLLVL.

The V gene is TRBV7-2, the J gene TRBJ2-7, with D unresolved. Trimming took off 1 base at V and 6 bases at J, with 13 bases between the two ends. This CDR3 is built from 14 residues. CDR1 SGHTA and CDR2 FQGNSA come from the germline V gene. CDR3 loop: CASSLVSNLREQYF. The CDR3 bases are TGTGCCAGCAGCTTAGTGTCTAACCTACGCGAGCAGTACTTC.

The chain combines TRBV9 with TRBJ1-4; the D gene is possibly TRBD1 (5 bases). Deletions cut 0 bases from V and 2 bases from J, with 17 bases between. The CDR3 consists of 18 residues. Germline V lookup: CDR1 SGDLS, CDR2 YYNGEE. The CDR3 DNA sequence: TGTGCCAGCAGCGTAGGAGGGAGCGGGGCGTTTACTAATGAAAAACTGTTTTTT. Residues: CASSVGGSGAFTNEKLFF.

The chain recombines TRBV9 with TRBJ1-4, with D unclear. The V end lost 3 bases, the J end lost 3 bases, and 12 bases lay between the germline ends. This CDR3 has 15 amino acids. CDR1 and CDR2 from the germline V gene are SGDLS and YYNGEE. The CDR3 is CASSGGQRANEKLFF. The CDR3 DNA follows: TGTGCCAGCAGCGGAGGCCAGCGGGCTAATGAAAAACTGTTTTTT.

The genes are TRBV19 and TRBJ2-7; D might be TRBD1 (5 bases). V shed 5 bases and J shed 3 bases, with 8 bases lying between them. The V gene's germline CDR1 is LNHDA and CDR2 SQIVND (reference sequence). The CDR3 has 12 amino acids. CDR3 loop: CASSGQGYEQYF. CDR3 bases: TGTGCCAGTAGTGGTCAGGGCTACGAGCAGTACTTC.

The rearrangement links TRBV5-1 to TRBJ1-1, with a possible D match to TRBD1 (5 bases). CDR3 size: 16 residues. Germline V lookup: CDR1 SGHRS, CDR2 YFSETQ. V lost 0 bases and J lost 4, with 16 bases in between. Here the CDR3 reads CASSLGLTGVGTEAFF. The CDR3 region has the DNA TGCGCCAGCAGCTTGGGTCTGACGGGGGTGGGCACTGAAGCTTTCTTT.

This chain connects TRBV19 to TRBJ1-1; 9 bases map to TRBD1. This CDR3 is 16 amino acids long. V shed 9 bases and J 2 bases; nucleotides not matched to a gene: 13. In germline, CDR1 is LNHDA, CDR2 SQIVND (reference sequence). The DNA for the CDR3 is TGTGCCAGCATGTTCGACAGGGGGGTTAGAAACACTGAAGCTTTCTTT. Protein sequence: CASMFDRGVRNTEAFF.

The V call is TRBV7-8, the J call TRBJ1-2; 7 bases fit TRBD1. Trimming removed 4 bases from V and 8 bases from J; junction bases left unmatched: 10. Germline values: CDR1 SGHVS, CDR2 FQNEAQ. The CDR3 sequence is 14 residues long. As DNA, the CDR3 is TGTGCCAGCAGCTCCGGAAGGGGGCGGGGAGGCTACACCTTC. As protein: CASSSGRGRGGYTF.